Following are 2 T cell receptor beta chains from one sample sequenced in a study of blood T cell repertoires in COVID-19. This table comes from immunoSEQ multiplex PCR, and its TCRdb copy is limited to in-frame clones, with some not included. The repertoire holds about 130,000 clones, with 84% as singletons. The specimen was peripheral blood. The receptors originated from a man aged 55 to 70 with acute or convalescent COVID-19.

The chain combines TRBV4-1 with TRBJ2-2; 10 positions match TRBD2. V lost 3 bases, J lost 2 bases, and 12 bases stayed unmatched. The CDR3 has 19 residues. Germline-derived CDR1 and CDR2 are MGHRA and YSYEKL. The CDR3 protein is CASSHPGLVAGGNTGELFF. Written as DNA, the CDR3 is TGCGCCAGCAGCCACCCCGGGCTTGTAGCGGGAGGAAACACCGGGGAGCTGTTTTTT.

The rearrangement joins TRBV7-3 to TRBJ1-6; D is perhaps TRBD1 (5 bases). The CDR3 extends over 15 amino acids. In germline, CDR1 is SGHTA, CDR2 FQGTGA. Trimming pared 2 bases from V and 8 bases from J, leaving 13 bases between. The CDR3 DNA sequence: TGTGCCAGCAGCTTAGATGGGGGGTCTGATTCACCCCTCCACTTT. It yields the protein CASSLDGGSDSPLHF. The variable domain in full, completed from reference TRBV7-3 and TRBJ1-6, reads GAGVSQTPSNKVTEKGKYVELRCDPISGHTALYWYRQSLGQGPEFLIYFQGTGAADDSGLPNDRFFAVRPEGSVSTLKIQRTERGDSAVYLCASSLDGGSDSPLHFGNGTRLTVT.